Listed below are T cell receptor beta chains from one sample, sequenced in a study of yellow fever vaccine responses in identical twins. One entry per CDR3 protein results from TCRdb running MiXCR on the RT-PCR reads. The sample has approximately 18,000 distinct CDR3 sequences; roughly 60% are singletons. This specimen was T cells from blood (PBMCs), unsorted or a sorted subset (not recorded which), taken before or after yellow fever vaccination (not recorded which). The source is a woman in her late teens or twenties who received the yellow fever vaccine. CDR3s include the opening cysteine and the closing phenylalanine or tryptophan. A D gene is named only where the DNA matches it firmly. Clone size is given for some rows only: seen once, a few or many times, or a class if the clone is expanded.

j_gene	len	v_gene	d_gene	abundance	CDR3nt	CDR3aa
TRBJ1-5	15	TRBV6-1	.	once	TGTGCCAGCAGTCCCCGAGGAGGCCCTGGCGAGCCCCAGCATTTT	CASSPRGGPGEPQHF
TRBJ1-3	17	TRBV11-3	.	few	TGTGCCAGCAGCCCCGTCAGTCAGGCGCTCTCTGGAAACACCATATATTTT	CASSPVSQALSGNTIYF
TRBJ2-1	13	TRBV14	.	few	TGTGCCAGCAGCCAAGAGATCAGAGGTGAGCAGTTCTTC	CASSQEIRGEQFF
TRBJ2-4	17	TRBV5-1	.	few	TGCGCCAGCAGCCCTGGTGGGGCCATCCTAGCCAAAAACATTCAGTACTTC	CASSPGGAILAKNIQYF
TRBJ1-1	10	TRBV20-1	.	.	TGCAGTGCAATGAACACTGAAGCTTTCTTT	CSAMNTEAFF
TRBJ2-1	18	TRBV10-3	TRBD2	few	TGTGCCATCAGTGAGTCGGGGACTAGCGGGAGCTCCTACAATGAGCAGTTCTTC	CAISESGTSGSSYNEQFF
TRBJ1-1	13	TRBV12-3/TRBV12-4	TRBD1	.	TGTGCCAGTCAACAGGGGGCGGTCACTGAAGCTTTCTTT	CASQQGAVTEAFF
TRBJ2-5	13	TRBV7-9	.	.	TGTGCCAGCAGCCAACCCCCAGGGGAGACCCAGTACTTC	CASSQPPGETQYF
TRBJ2-7	13	TRBV2	.	.	TGTGCCAGCAGTGCCGGACAGTCCTACGAGCAGTACTTC	CASSAGQSYEQYF
TRBJ1-5	15	TRBV5-6	.	few	TGTGCCAGCAGCTTATACAGCAATAGCAATCAGCCCCAGCATTTT	CASSLYSNSNQPQHF
TRBJ2-1	15	TRBV5-1	TRBD2	.	TGCGCCAGCAGCCGGAGCGGGGGGGAATACAATGAGCAGTTCTTC	CASSRSGGEYNEQFF
TRBJ2-2	15	TRBV5-1	.	once	TGCGCCAGCAGCTTGGGTTCGAGGCTCACCGGGGAGCTGTTTTTT	CASSLGSRLTGELFF
TRBJ2-1	20	TRBV5-1	TRBD1	.	TGCGCCAGCAGGAGCGGCCGGGACAGGGGGCCTACCCGCGGAGGCAATGAGCAGATCTTC	CASRSGRDRGPTRGGNEQIF
TRBJ1-4	13	TRBV28	.	.	TGTGCCAGCAGTTTAAGGGCTAATGAAAAACTGTTTTTT	CASSLRANEKLFF
TRBJ2-2	13	TRBV28	.	.	TGTGCCAGCAGGCCCCTTTCGGGCGGGGAGCTGTTTTTT	CASRPLSGGELFF
TRBJ1-5	13	TRBV15	.	.	TGTGCCACCAGCAGAGCGGCAGGTCAGCCCCAGCATTTT	CATSRAAGQPQHF
TRBJ1-2	15	TRBV11-3	.	.	TGTGCCAGCAGCTTAGGGGCCGGGACAAACTATGGCTACACCTTC	CASSLGAGTNYGYTF
TRBJ2-1	12	TRBV6-4	.	.	TGTGCCAGCAGTGACAGTGAAAATGAGCAGTTCTTC	CASSDSENEQFF
TRBJ1-2	13	TRBV11-3	.	.	TGTGCCAGCAGCTTAGGGGTCGGCTATGGCTACACCTTC	CASSLGVGYGYTF
TRBJ2-1	16	TRBV10-3	TRBD1	.	TGTGCCATCAGCCAGGGGGCCGGTCTCTCCGACCATGAGCAGTTCTTC	CAISQGAGLSDHEQFF
TRBJ1-2	13	TRBV25-1	.	few	TGTGCCAGCAGTGACGAAGGACACTATGGCTACACCTTC	CASSDEGHYGYTF
TRBJ2-2	17	TRBV15	TRBD2	.	TGTGCCACCAGCAGAGGGCTAGCGGGGGCAAACACCGGGGAGCTGTTTTTT	CATSRGLAGANTGELFF
TRBJ2-7	13	TRBV18	.	.	TGTGCCAGCTCACCGGGAAGGGTCAACGAGCAGTACTTC	CASSPGRVNEQYF
TRBJ2-7	13	TRBV11-2	.	.	TGTGCCAGCAGCCCACGACAGGACCACGAGCAGTACTTC	CASSPRQDHEQYF
TRBJ2-5	16	TRBV11-2	.	.	TGTGCCAGCAGCAAACAAGGAGTCCTATGGGGAGAGACCCAGTACTTC	CASSKQGVLWGETQYF